The 18 T cell receptor beta chains given below trace back to one sample, sequenced in a study of blood T cell repertoires in COVID-19. Libraries were prepared by immunoSEQ multiplex PCR; TCRdb keeps only in-frame clonotypes and omits some of them. The sample shows around 180,000 clones, about 82% of them seen only once. The material sequenced was PBMCs or T cells enriched from blood (not recorded which). The source of these receptors is a woman aged 25 to 39 who had recovered from COVID-19.

V gene TRBV19 combines with J gene TRBJ1-2; 9 bases are shared with TRBD1. Trimming took 5 bases from V and 2 from J; bases not matched to a gene: 3. The CDR3 spans 14 residues. Germline V gene sequence: CDR1 LNHDA, CDR2 SQIVND (reference sequence). CDR3 region: CASSPDRGNYGYTF. Here the CDR3 DNA reads TGTGCCAGTAGTCCGGACAGGGGAAACTATGGCTACACCTTC.

This clone was recorded a few times. V is TRBV10-3 and J is TRBJ2-1, with 10 nucleotides matching TRBD2. The CDR3 loop spans 15 amino acids. V shed 7 bases and J 9 bases; nucleotides not matched to a gene: 12. Germline CDR1 ENHRY, CDR2 SYGVKD. The CDR3 protein is CAITTGTSEVGEQFF. Here the CDR3 DNA reads TGTGCCATCACCACCGGGACTAGCGAGGTCGGTGAGCAGTTCTTC.

The rearrangement uses TRBV14 and TRBJ2-3; D may be TRBD1 (5 bases). Trimming left V 2 bases short and J 2 bases short, with 20 bases between. From germline, CDR1 is SGHDN and CDR2 FVKESK. The CDR3 runs 18 residues. This CDR3 reads CASSQTLWAGKITDTQYF. The CDR3 DNA reads TGTGCCAGCAGCCAAACATTATGGGCAGGGAAGATCACAGATACGCAGTATTTT. Filled out from reference TRBV14 and TRBJ2-3, the complete variable domain reads EAGVTQFPSHSVIEKGQTVTLRCDPISGHDNLYWYRRVMGKEIKFLLHFVKESKQDESGMPNNRFLAERTGGTYSTLKVQPAELEDSGVYFCASSQTLWAGKITDTQYFGPGTRLTVL.

The rearrangement links TRBV5-1 to TRBJ2-3; D perhaps matches TRBD2 (6 bases). Germline loops: CDR1 SGHRS, CDR2 YFSETQ. V was cut by 4 bases and J by 0 bases, with 12 bases left in between. This CDR3 has 15 residues. The DNA for the CDR3 is TGCGCCAGCAGCCCACGCGGGATTAGCACAGATACGCAGTATTTT. This codes for CASSPRGISTDTQYF.

Regarding this clone: An end of the junction does not agree with germline; a read error may underlie this. V is TRBV11-2 and J is TRBJ2-2; D is perhaps TRBD1 (6 bases). The CDR3 is 17 residues long. The germline CDR1 and CDR2 sequences are SGHAT and FQNNGV. CDR3 amino acids: CAGSLRGGDANTGELFF. The CDR3 DNA reads TGTGCCGGCAGCTTACGAGGGGGTGATGCGAACACCGGGGAGCTGTTTTTT.

J is TRBJ1-1 and V is TRBV11-2; TRBD1 matches 7 bases. The V gene's germline CDR1 is SGHAT and CDR2 FQNNGV. This CDR3 is 16 amino acids long. V trimming: 1 base; J trimming: 3 bases; junction bases outside the gene matches: 8. CDR3 in amino acids: CASSLVPGDSDTEAFF. Written as DNA, the CDR3 is TGTGCCAGCAGCTTAGTGCCTGGGGACAGTGACACTGAAGCTTTCTTT.

The chain uses TRBV18 and TRBJ1-1; 9 bases agree with TRBD1. Losses at the gene ends were 3 bases for V and 4 bases for J; bases not matched to a gene: 9. The V gene's germline CDR1 is KGHSH and CDR2 LQKENI. The CDR3 length is 16 residues. CDR3 in amino acids: CASSPTGQGSSTEAFF. The DNA of the CDR3 is TGTGCCAGCTCACCCACGGGACAGGGAAGTAGCACTGAAGCTTTCTTT.

The rearrangement joins TRBV2 to TRBJ2-1, with 12 bases fitting TRBD2. Germline V gene lookup returns CDR1 SNHLY and CDR2 FYNNEI. J was trimmed by 5 bases and V by 6 bases; bases with no gene match: 8. This CDR3 is 16 amino acids long. The CDR3 reads CASRKSLAGGDNEQFF. CDR3 bases: TGTGCCAGCAGAAAGAGTCTAGCGGGAGGGGACAATGAGCAGTTCTTC.

This rearrangement joins TRBV9 to TRBJ1-2, with 9 bases identical to TRBD1. V lost 3 bases and J lost 8; bases outside the gene matches: 11. The CDR3 is made up of 15 amino acids. The germline CDR1 and CDR2 sequences are SGDLS and YYNGEE. DNA for the CDR3: TGTGCCAGCAGCGATCCGGGACAGGGTAATATCGGCTACACCTTC. Translated, it gives CASSDPGQGNIGYTF.

V is TRBV6-5 and J is TRBJ1-2; TRBD1 might be the D (6 bases). V lost 0 bases to trimming and J lost 4 bases, with 12 bases between them. This CDR3 spans 15 amino acids. Germline CDR1 MNHEY, CDR2 SVGAGI. The CDR3 DNA is TGTGCCAGCAGTTACTCGATCCAGGGGAGCTATGGCTACACCTTC. Protein: CASSYSIQGSYGYTF.

This clone was seen a few times. J is TRBJ2-2 and V is TRBV7-8; 11 bases line up with TRBD2. With 5 bases clipped from V and 4 bases from J, the junction kept 6 bases outside the gene matches. Germline CDR1 SGHVS, CDR2 FQNEAQ. The CDR3 covers 16 residues. The CDR3 DNA is TGTGCCAGCAGCGGCTTAGCGGGAGGGGTCACCGGGGAGCTGTTTTTT. Amino acids: CASSGLAGGVTGELFF.

The J gene is TRBJ1-1, the V gene TRBV5-1; D unresolved. Germline CDR1 is SGHRS and CDR2 is YFSETQ. The CDR3 length is 14 residues. Trimming took 7 bases from V and 0 from J, leaving 13 bases between them. CDR3 amino acids: CASGIEGLNTEAFF. The CDR3, as DNA: TGCGCCAGCGGAATTGAGGGCCTGAACACTGAAGCTTTCTTT.

The V gene is TRBV30, the J gene TRBJ2-7, with a possible D match to TRBD1 (6 bases). This CDR3 contains 12 residues. With 0 bases removed from V and 4 bases from J, the gap between germline ends came to 7 bases. Germline loops: CDR1 GTSNPN, CDR2 SVGIG (reference sequence). DNA of the CDR3: TGTGCCTGGAGTGTACAGGGTTACGAGCAGTACTTC. Translating it yields CAWSVQGYEQYF. Variable domain in full (rest from reference TRBV30 and TRBJ2-7): SQTIHQWPATLVQPVGSPLSLECTVEGTSNPNLYWYRQAAGRGLQLLFYSVGIGQISSEVPQNLSASRPQDRQFILSSKKLLLSDSGFYLCAWSVQGYEQYFGPGTRLTVT.

The chain carries TRBV5-6 and TRBJ1-2; 10 nucleotides agree with TRBD1. Trimming removed 6 bases from V and 2 bases from J; junction bases left unmatched: 13. The CDR3 runs to 17 residues. CDR1 is SGHDT, CDR2 YYEEEE, per germline. CDR3 nucleotide sequence: TGTGCCAGCATCGGCAGCTTGGGGGACAGGGGCAACTATGGCTACACCTTC. Translating gives CASIGSLGDRGNYGYTF.

The chain carries TRBV27 and TRBJ2-7; D may be TRBD1 (6 bases). CDR3 size: 13 residues. Germline V gives CDR1 MNHEY, CDR2 SMNVEV (reference sequence). V lost 2 bases to trimming and J lost 6 bases, with 11 bases between them. The CDR3 DNA reads TGTGCCAGCAGTTTACCAGGGGACCGCGAGCAGTACTTC. It yields the protein CASSLPGDREQYF.

V gene TRBV25-1 combines with J gene TRBJ1-4, with 7 positions matching TRBD1. The V gene end was trimmed by 4 bases and the J gene end by 6 bases; junction bases not matched to a gene: 11. Germline CDR1 and CDR2: MGHDK and SYGVNS. The CDR3 has 16 residues. The CDR3 coding sequence is TGTGCCAGCAGTGTTATGGAGGGGGCAGGTGATGAAAAACTGTTTTTT. It codes for CASSVMEGAGDEKLFF.

This clone has just a few counts. The chain has TRBV5-4 and TRBJ2-1, with D maybe TRBD2 (6 bases). Germline V CDR1 and CDR2: SGHNT, YYREEE (reference sequence). V was clipped by 4 bases and J by 13 bases, with 21 bases between them. CDR3 length equals 14 residues. The chain's CDR3 is CASSRSGATENQFF. CDR3 nucleotides: TGTGCCAGCAGCCGATCGGGAGCGACGGAAAACCAGTTCTTC.

The table lists this clone with a count of one. The chain has TRBV7-9 and TRBJ1-5, with D possibly being TRBD1 (5 bases). Trimming shortened V by 4 bases and J by 4 bases, and 8 bases separated the two germline ends. From germline, CDR1 is SEHNR and CDR2 FQNEAQ (reference sequence). The CDR3 has 13 amino acids. CDR3 DNA: TGTGCCAGCAGCTGGGGGGGGAATCAGCCCCAGCATTTT. Translation: CASSWGGNQPQHF.